What follows are 32 T cell receptor beta chains derived from one specimen sequenced in a study of OX40 agonist ivuxolimab in advanced cancers. Using immunoSEQ multiplex PCR, the repertoire was profiled, and TCRdb retains in-frame clones only, with some absent. The sample lists around 69,000 clones, 89% occurring once. This material consisted of CD4+ or CD8+ T cells sorted from blood, taken in a trial of the OX40 agonist ivuxolimab. Receptor source: an adult with an advanced solid tumor such as melanoma, head and neck, liver or kidney cancer.

This clone was detected only once. The chain joins TRBV5-1 to TRBJ2-7; the match to TRBD1 covers 7 bases. The V gene's germline CDR1 is SGHRS and CDR2 YFSETQ. V lost 3 bases, J lost 3 bases, and 6 bases stayed unmatched. CDR3 length equals 14 residues. This chain's CDR3 is CASSSRDSYYEQYF. The CDR3 region has the DNA TGCGCCAGCAGCTCCCGGGACAGTTACTACGAGCAGTACTTC.

The chain links TRBV10-3 to TRBJ1-2; 9 bases fit TRBD1. CDR3 length: 14 amino acids. CDR1 ENHRY and CDR2 SYGVKD come from the germline V gene. The V segment lost 7 bases and the J segment 3 bases; nucleotides outside the gene matches: 6. CDR3 amino acids: CAIKDRGNDYGYTF. The CDR3 DNA follows: TGTGCCATCAAAGACAGGGGGAATGACTATGGCTACACCTTC.

The chain has TRBV25-1 and TRBJ2-2, with 8 nucleotides matching TRBD1. The junction had 6 bases not matched to a gene; V was cut back by 7 bases and J by 5 bases. The germline V gene has CDR1 MGHDK and CDR2 SYGVNS. The CDR3 runs 14 residues. The CDR3 reads CASTMTGVTGELFF. The CDR3 DNA follows: TGTGCCAGCACTATGACAGGGGTTACCGGGGAGCTGTTTTTT.

In this sample, this clone turned up a few times. The chain uses TRBV7-6 and TRBJ1-1; D remains ambiguous. CDR3 size: 14 residues. The germline V gene has CDR1 SGHVS and CDR2 FNYEAQ. V dropped 0 bases and J dropped 2 bases, with 7 bases sitting between them. CDR3 amino acids: CASSLAGANTEAFF. The CDR3 bases are TGTGCCAGCAGCTTAGCGGGCGCAAACACTGAAGCTTTCTTT.

The chain carries TRBV7-3 and TRBJ2-1; D tentatively reads TRBD1 or TRBD2 (5 bases each). Germline V gives CDR1 SGHTA, CDR2 FQGTGA. V lost 5 bases and J 0 bases, leaving 11 bases between the germline ends. This CDR3 region has 15 residues. The CDR3 protein is CASSLSGASYNEQFF. For the CDR3, the DNA is TGTGCCAGCAGCCTGTCCGGGGCCTCCTACAATGAGCAGTTCTTC.

The gene calls are TRBV9 and TRBJ2-7, with D unclear. CDR3 size: 12 residues. The V end lost 0 bases, the J end lost 3 bases, and 4 bases lay between the germline ends. CDR1 and CDR2 (germline): SGDLS, YYNGEE. In DNA, the CDR3 is TGTGCCAGCAGCGTAGGGGGCTACGAGCAGTACTTC. Encoded protein: CASSVGGYEQYF.

This clone was observed a single time. The V gene is TRBV18, the J gene TRBJ2-5, with unresolved D. The J call may be incorrect, as the DNA end agrees better with TRBJ2-7. The germline V gene encodes CDR1 KGHSH and CDR2 LQKENI. The CDR3 consists of 12 residues. The CDR3: CASSLSSYEQYF. The CDR3 DNA follows: TGTGCCAGCTCACTGAGCTCCTACGAGCAGTACTTC.

V gene TRBV10-3 combines with J gene TRBJ1-1; D unresolved. CDR1 and CDR2 (germline): ENHRY, SYGVKD. The V gene lost 11 bases and the J gene lost 1 base, with 14 bases spanning the gap. CDR3 length equals 13 residues. The DNA for the CDR3 is TGTGCCTCAAAGGTACAACCGAACACTGAAGCTTTCTTT. Its protein product is CASKVQPNTEAFF.

The rearrangement uses TRBV4-3 and TRBJ2-6; D call uncertain. Trimming shortened V by 0 bases and J by 2 bases, and 8 bases separated the two germline ends. Germline V gives CDR1 LGHNA, CDR2 YSLEER. CDR3 length: 16 residues. The CDR3 DNA follows: TGCGCCAGCAGCCAAGATCCAGTCACTGGGGCCAACGTCCTGACTTTC. Amino acid sequence: CASSQDPVTGANVLTF.

V gene TRBV7-6 combines with J gene TRBJ2-5; D is perhaps TRBD2 (5 bases). The CDR3 totals 14 residues. Trimming stripped 8 bases from V and 5 bases from J, with 18 bases between. Germline V CDR1 and CDR2: SGHVS, FNYEAQ. Written as DNA, the CDR3 is TGTGCCAGCTCCTCCGACACGGGGTCGGAGACCCAGTACTTC. It is translated as CASSSDTGSETQYF.

The chain uses TRBV11-2 and TRBJ2-7, with 14 bases identical to TRBD2. Per germline, CDR1 SGHAT and CDR2 FQNNGV. The length of the CDR3 is 14 residues. V lost 5 bases, J lost 6 bases, and 3 bases stayed unmatched. The CDR3 DNA reads as TGTGCCAGCAGCCCCGGACTAGCGGGAGGCGAGCAGTACTTC. The encoded protein is CASSPGLAGGEQYF.

This clone occurred once. V usage is TRBV11-3 and J usage is TRBJ2-3, with 7 bases matching TRBD2. The J segment lost 6 bases and the V segment lost 9 bases, leaving 6 bases of the junction unmatched. This CDR3 has 12 residues. The germline V gene encodes CDR1 SGHNT and CDR2 YENEEA. CDR3 in amino acids: CARGGVGDTQYF. The CDR3 coding sequence is TGTGCCAGGGGAGGGGTTGGGGATACGCAGTATTTT. The full variable domain, in which reference TRBV11-3 and TRBJ2-3 provide the parts outside the CDR3, is EAGVVQSPRYKIIEKKQPVAFWCNPISGHNTLYWYLQNLGQGPELLIRYENEEAVDDSQLPKDRFSAERLKGVDSTLKIQPAELGDSAVYLCARGGVGDTQYFGPGTRLTVL.

The chain combines TRBV18 with TRBJ2-5; perhaps D is TRBD1 or TRBD2 (5 bases each). The J call may be in error: the DNA end matches TRBJ2-7 better. CDR3 length equals 13 residues. The V gene's germline CDR1 is KGHSH and CDR2 LQKENI. CDR3 protein: CASSPPSGTEQYF. Written as DNA, the CDR3 is TGTGCCAGCTCACCACCGTCAGGGACCGAGCAGTACTTC.

This chain connects TRBV6-1 to TRBJ1-5; D is perhaps TRBD1 (5 bases). Per germline, CDR1 MNHNS and CDR2 SASEGT. The V and J ends lost 8 bases and 4 bases respectively, with 15 bases between them. The CDR3 totals 14 residues. In DNA form, the CDR3 reads TGTGCCAGCGGGGTAGGCGGGACGAATCAGCCCCAGCATTTT. Encoded protein: CASGVGGTNQPQHF.

V and J are TRBV4-2 and TRBJ1-4; D unclear. Germline V CDR1 and CDR2: LGHNA, YNFKEQ. The CDR3 consists of 15 residues. V lost 2 bases and J lost 8, with 15 bases in between. CDR3 sequence (DNA): TGTGCCAGCAGCCAATCGGCCACGGGGAACGAAAAACTGTTTTTT. Amino acids: CASSQSATGNEKLFF.

The rearrangement joins TRBV30 to TRBJ2-5; perhaps TRBD2 as D (5 bases). Trimming took off 2 bases at V and 5 bases at J, with 21 bases between the two ends. In germline, CDR1 is GTSNPN, CDR2 SVGIG (reference sequence). The CDR3 runs to 16 residues. The CDR3 protein is CAWSLIGRANGETQYF. The CDR3, as DNA: TGTGCCTGGAGTCTGATCGGGCGGGCCAATGGGGAGACCCAGTACTTC.

The J gene is TRBJ2-2, the V gene TRBV21-1. TRBV21-1 counts as a pseudogene. The CDR3 runs 12 residues. CDR3 amino acids: CASSRAPGELFF. CDR3 in DNA: TGTGCCAGCAGCCGGGCCCCCGGGGAGCTGTTTTTT.

The chain recombines TRBV6-4 with TRBJ2-1; D call uncertain. Germline V CDR1 and CDR2: MRHNA, SNTAGT. Trimming stripped 0 bases from V and 8 bases from J, with 14 bases between. The CDR3 consists of 15 residues. The CDR3 here is CASSDSARHTDEQFF. CDR3 nucleotides: TGTGCCAGCAGTGACTCGGCCAGACATACGGATGAGCAGTTCTTC.

The V and J genes are TRBV7-3 and TRBJ2-3, with D hard to call. This CDR3 comprises 13 residues. V gave up 2 bases and J gave up 4 bases, with 7 bases separating them. The V gene's germline CDR1 is SGHTA and CDR2 FQGTGA. The CDR3 is CASSLARSDTQYF. CDR3 bases: TGTGCCAGCAGCTTAGCGCGCTCAGATACGCAGTATTTT.

The rearrangement uses TRBV10-2 and TRBJ2-7, with a tentative D call TRBD2 (7 bases). Germline CDR1 and CDR2: WSHSY and SAAADI. This CDR3 is built from 15 residues. V was pared by 1 base and J by 5 bases, with 15 bases between. As DNA, the CDR3 is TGCGCCAGCAGTGAGTGTGGGAGGGGGGTTGACGAGCAGTACTTC. Its protein product is CASSECGRGVDEQYF.

The gene calls are TRBV4-2 and TRBJ2-1; 10 nucleotides line up with TRBD1. CDR3 length: 17 residues. V gave up 1 base and J gave up 3 bases; unmatched junction bases: 6. Germline CDR1 LGHNA, CDR2 YNFKEQ. The CDR3 protein is CASSQAPTGGHYNEQFF. CDR3 DNA: TGTGCCAGCAGCCAAGCACCGACAGGGGGCCACTACAATGAGCAGTTCTTC.

The chain recombines TRBV30 with TRBJ1-4; D call uncertain. Germline V CDR1 and CDR2: GTSNPN, SVGIG (reference sequence). V was cut by 4 bases and J by 3 bases, with 12 bases left in between. CDR3 length equals 14 residues. The DNA of the CDR3 is TGTGCCTGGAAGAAGTCAGGAGCTAATGAAAAACTGTTTTTT. Translation: CAWKKSGANEKLFF. The variable domain in full, completed from reference TRBV30 and TRBJ1-4, reads SQTIHQWPATLVQPVGSPLSLECTVEGTSNPNLYWYRQAAGRGLQLLFYSVGIGQISSEVPQNLSASRPQDRQFILSSKKLLLSDSGFYLCAWKKSGANEKLFFGSGTQLSVL.

The chain is built from TRBV28 and TRBJ2-4; D gene ambiguous. The CDR3 contains 13 residues. CDR1 MDHEN and CDR2 SYDVKM come from the germline V gene. The V end was cut by 5 bases, the J end by 4 bases, with 9 bases between. CDR3 sequence (DNA): TGTGCCAGCAGTCGGACGGCTAAAAACATTCAGTACTTC. Translating it yields CASSRTAKNIQYF.

The chain recombines TRBV6-6 with TRBJ2-3; no clear D gene. Between the trimmed V and J ends, which lost 4 bases and 3 bases, there was a span of 14 bases. CDR1 is MNHNY, CDR2 SVGAGI, per germline (reference sequence). The length of the CDR3 is 15 residues. The CDR3 loop is CASSSGGIGTDTQYF. CDR3 nucleotide sequence: TGTGCCAGCAGTTCAGGCGGAATCGGGACAGATACGCAGTATTTT.

The gene calls are TRBV10-3 and TRBJ2-6; 9 bases align to TRBD2. V lost 8 bases and J lost 8; bases outside the gene matches: 10. CDR1 and CDR2 from the germline V gene are ENHRY and SYGVKD. The CDR3 has 15 amino acids. In DNA form, the CDR3 reads TGTGCCATCCGAGCGGGAGGCCCCAAGACCAACGTCCTGACTTTC. It translates to CAIRAGGPKTNVLTF.

Here the CDR3 DNA reads TGTGCCATCAGACATACAGGGACCCAGAACACTGAAGCTTTCTTT. Amino acid sequence: CAIRHTGTQNTEAFF. This chain joins TRBV10-3 and TRBJ1-1, with D maybe TRBD1 (6 bases). The V and J ends lost 6 bases and 1 base respectively, with 15 bases between them. CDR3 length equals 15 residues. From germline, CDR1 is ENHRY and CDR2 SYGVKD.

This clone occurred once. The V and J genes are TRBV6-1 and TRBJ2-3, with TRBD2 matching 10 bases. Trimming took 1 base from V and 7 from J; bases not matched to a gene: 5. Germline V gene lookup returns CDR1 MNHNS and CDR2 SASEGT. This CDR3 is built from 15 residues. The CDR3 DNA reads as TGTGCCAGCAGTGAAGGTAGCGGGAGGTGGTATACGCAGTATTTT. Translating gives CASSEGSGRWYTQYF.

The rearrangement uses TRBV19 and TRBJ1-5; a weak D match, TRBD1 (5 bases). Per the germline V gene, CDR1 is LNHDA and CDR2 is SQIVND (reference sequence). Trimming stripped 8 bases from V and 9 bases from J, with 20 bases between. The CDR3 contains 14 residues. The CDR3: CASSTQDTMWPQHF. CDR3 in DNA: TGTGCCAGTTCAACCCAGGACACCATGTGGCCCCAGCATTTT.

The J gene is TRBJ1-2, the V gene TRBV21-1; TRBD1, the D gene given by the table, was not confirmed from the DNA. TRBV21-1 constitutes a pseudogene. The CDR3 sequence is 14 residues long. As DNA, the CDR3 is TGTGCCAGCAGCGGACGGACAGGGGGCCCTGGCTACACCTTC. Encoded protein: CASSGRTGGPGYTF.

This chain connects TRBV30 to TRBJ2-5; 11 bases fit TRBD2. This CDR3 spans 12 amino acids. With 8 bases clipped from V and 6 bases from J, the junction kept 5 bases outside the gene matches. CDR1 and CDR2 from the germline V gene are GTSNPN and SVGIG (reference sequence). Here the CDR3 reads CAVAGGGQTQYF. CDR3 in DNA: TGTGCCGTAGCGGGAGGGGGACAGACCCAGTACTTC.

The chain joins TRBV6-5 to TRBJ2-7; 7 bases line up with TRBD2. The germline gives CDR1 MNHEY, CDR2 SVGAGI. This CDR3 region has 15 residues. The junction had 10 bases not matched to a gene; V was cut back by 2 bases and J by 6 bases. The CDR3 coding sequence is TGTGCCAGCAGTTACGGCGGGAGTTTAAGGGCCGAGCAGTACTTC. Translated: CASSYGGSLRAEQYF.

The rearrangement uses TRBV5-1 and TRBJ2-3; no clear D. Trimming removed 0 bases from V and 3 bases from J, with 8 bases in between. This CDR3 has 14 amino acids. Germline CDR1 is SGHRS and CDR2 is YFSETQ. CDR3: CASSLGVATDTQYF. The CDR3 region has the DNA TGCGCCAGCAGCTTGGGGGTCGCTACAGATACGCAGTATTTT.